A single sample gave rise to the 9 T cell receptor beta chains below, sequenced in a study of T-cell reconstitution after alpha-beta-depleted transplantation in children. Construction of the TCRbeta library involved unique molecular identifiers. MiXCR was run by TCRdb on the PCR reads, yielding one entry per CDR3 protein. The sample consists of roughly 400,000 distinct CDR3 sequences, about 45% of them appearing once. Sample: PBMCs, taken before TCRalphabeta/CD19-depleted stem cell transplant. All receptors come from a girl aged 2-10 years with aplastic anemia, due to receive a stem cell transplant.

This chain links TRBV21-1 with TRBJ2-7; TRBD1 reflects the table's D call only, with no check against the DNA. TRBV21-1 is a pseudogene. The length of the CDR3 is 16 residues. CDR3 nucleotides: TGTGCCAGCAGTACCCCTGGGACAGGGGGTAGCTACGAGCAGTACTTC. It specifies CASSTPGTGGSYEQYF.

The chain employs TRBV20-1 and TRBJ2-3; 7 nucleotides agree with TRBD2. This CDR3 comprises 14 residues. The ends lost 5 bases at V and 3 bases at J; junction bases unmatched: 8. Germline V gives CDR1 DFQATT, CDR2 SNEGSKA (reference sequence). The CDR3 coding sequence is TGCAGTGCTCCAGACTCCGGGGGGACAGATACGCAGTATTTT. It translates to CSAPDSGGTDTQYF.

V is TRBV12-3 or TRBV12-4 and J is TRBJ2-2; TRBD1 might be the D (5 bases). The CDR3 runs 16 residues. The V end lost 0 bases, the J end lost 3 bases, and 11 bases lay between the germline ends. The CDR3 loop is CASSLAGAGYTGELFF. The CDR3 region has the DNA TGTGCCAGCAGTTTAGCAGGGGCTGGTTACACCGGGGAGCTGTTTTTT.

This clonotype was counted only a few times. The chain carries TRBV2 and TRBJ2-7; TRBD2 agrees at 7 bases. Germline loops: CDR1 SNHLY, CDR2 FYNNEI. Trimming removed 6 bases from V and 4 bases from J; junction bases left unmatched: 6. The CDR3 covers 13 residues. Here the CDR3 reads CASRGGSPYEQYF. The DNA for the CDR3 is TGTGCCAGCAGGGGCGGGAGTCCATACGAGCAGTACTTC.

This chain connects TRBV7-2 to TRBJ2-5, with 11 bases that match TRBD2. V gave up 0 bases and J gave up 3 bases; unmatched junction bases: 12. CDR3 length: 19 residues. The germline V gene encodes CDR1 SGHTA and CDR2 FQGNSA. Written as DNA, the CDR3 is TGTGCCAGCAGCTTAGCTTTGGCCTCGGGACTAGCGGTGAAAGAGACCCAGTACTTC. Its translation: CASSLALASGLAVKETQYF.

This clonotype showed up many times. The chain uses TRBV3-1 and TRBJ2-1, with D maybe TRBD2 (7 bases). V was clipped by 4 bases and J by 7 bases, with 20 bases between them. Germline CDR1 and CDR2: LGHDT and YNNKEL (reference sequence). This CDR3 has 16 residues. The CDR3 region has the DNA TGTGCCAGCAGCCCTCAATCACGGGGGGCGGGAAATGAGCAGTTCTTC. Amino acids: CASSPQSRGAGNEQFF.

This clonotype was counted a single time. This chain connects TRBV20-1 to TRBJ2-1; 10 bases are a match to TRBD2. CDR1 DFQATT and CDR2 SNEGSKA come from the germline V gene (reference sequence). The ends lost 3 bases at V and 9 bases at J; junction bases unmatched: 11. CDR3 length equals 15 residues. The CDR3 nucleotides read TGCAGTGCTAGTGCGCAAGCGGGGGGGCATCGTGAGCAGTTCTTC. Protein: CSASAQAGGHREQFF.

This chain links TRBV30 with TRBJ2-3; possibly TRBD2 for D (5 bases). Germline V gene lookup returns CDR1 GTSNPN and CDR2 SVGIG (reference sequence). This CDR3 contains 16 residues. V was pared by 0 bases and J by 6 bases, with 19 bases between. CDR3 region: CAWSVGVLGAGDTQYF. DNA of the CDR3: TGTGCCTGGAGTGTCGGGGTCCTAGGAGCCGGGGATACGCAGTATTTT.

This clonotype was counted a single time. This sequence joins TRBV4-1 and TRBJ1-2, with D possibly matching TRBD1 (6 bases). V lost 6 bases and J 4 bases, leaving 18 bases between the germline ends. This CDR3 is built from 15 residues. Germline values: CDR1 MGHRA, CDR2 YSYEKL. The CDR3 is CASRRGPDSPYGYTF. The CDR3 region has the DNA TGCGCCAGCAGACGGGGCCCGGACAGCCCCTATGGCTACACCTTC.